This T cell receptor beta chain was sequenced for a study of early T cells in non-severe SARS-CoV-2 infection. Each CDR3 protein is one row after TCRdb ran MiXCR on the 5' RACE reads. The sample includes roughly 90,000 distinct CDR3 sequences, about 15% of them seen just once. The origin of this receptor is an adult who was a healthcare worker with PCR-confirmed SARS-CoV-2 infection or an uninfected control (not recorded which). The sequenced sample was whole blood.

The DNA of the CDR3 is TGTGCCAGTAGGACGGCCTTTATCAGCAATCAGCCCCAGCATTTT. Translation gives CASRTAFISNQPQHF. This chain links TRBV19 with TRBJ1-5, with D unclear. The V end lost 6 bases, the J end lost 1 base, and 13 bases lay between the germline ends. The CDR3 covers 15 residues. Germline CDR1 LNHDA, CDR2 SQIVND (reference sequence).